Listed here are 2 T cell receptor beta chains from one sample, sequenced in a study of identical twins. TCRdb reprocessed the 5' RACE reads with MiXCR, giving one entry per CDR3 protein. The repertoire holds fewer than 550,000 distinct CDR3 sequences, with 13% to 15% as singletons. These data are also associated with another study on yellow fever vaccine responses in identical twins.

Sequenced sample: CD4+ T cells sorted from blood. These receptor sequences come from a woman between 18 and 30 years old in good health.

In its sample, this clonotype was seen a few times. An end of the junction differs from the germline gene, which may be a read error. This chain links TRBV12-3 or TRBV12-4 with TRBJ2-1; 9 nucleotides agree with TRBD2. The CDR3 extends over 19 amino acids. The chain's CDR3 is CACSLGSGGGKSSYNEQFF. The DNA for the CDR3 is TGTGCCTGCAGTTTGGGTAGCGGGGGTGGAAAGAGCTCCTACAATGAGCAGTTCTTC.

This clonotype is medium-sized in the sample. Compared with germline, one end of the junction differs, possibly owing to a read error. The CDR3 bases are TGTGCCAGCAGCTTAGGGGAGACCCAGTACTTC. Protein: CASSLGETQYF. The chain links TRBV12-3 or TRBV12-4 to TRBJ2-5; the D is unclear. The CDR3 totals 11 residues.